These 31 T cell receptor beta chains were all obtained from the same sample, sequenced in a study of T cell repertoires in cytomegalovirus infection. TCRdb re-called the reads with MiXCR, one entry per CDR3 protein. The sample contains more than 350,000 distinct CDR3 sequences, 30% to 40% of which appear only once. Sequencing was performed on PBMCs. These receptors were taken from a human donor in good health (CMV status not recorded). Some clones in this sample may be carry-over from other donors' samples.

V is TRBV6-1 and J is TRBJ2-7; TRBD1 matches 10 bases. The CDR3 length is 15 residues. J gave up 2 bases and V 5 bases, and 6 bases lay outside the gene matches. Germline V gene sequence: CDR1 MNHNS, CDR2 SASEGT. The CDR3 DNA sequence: TGTGCCAGCAGTTCCGGACAGGGGGTGCCCTACGAGCAGTACTTC. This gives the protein CASSSGQGVPYEQYF.

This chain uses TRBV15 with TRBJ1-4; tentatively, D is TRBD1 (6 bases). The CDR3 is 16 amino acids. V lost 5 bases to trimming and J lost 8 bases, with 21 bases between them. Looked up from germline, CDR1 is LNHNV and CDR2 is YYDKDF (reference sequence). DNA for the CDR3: TGTGCCACCAGCCAGGTCACAGGGCTCCTCGGGGAAAAACTGTTTTTT. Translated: CATSQVTGLLGEKLFF. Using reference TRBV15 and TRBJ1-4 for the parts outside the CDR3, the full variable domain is DAMVIQNPRYQVTQFGKPVTLSCSQTLNHNVMYWYQQKSSQAPKLLFHYYDKDFNNEADTPDNFQSRRPNTSFCFLDIRSPGLGDTAMYLCATSQVTGLLGEKLFFGSGTQLSVL.

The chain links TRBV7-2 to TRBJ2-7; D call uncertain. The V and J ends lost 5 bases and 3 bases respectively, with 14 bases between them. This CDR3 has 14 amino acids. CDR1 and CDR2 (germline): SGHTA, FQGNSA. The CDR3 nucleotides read TGTGCCAGCAGCCCCTACCTGGCGGACTACGAGCAGTACTTC. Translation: CASSPYLADYEQYF. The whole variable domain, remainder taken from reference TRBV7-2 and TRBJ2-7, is GAGVSQSPSNKVTEKGKDVELRCDPISGHTALYWYRQSLGQGLEFLIYFQGNSAPDKSGLPSDRFSAERTGGSVSTLTIQRTQQEDSAVYLCASSPYLADYEQYFGPGTRLTVT.

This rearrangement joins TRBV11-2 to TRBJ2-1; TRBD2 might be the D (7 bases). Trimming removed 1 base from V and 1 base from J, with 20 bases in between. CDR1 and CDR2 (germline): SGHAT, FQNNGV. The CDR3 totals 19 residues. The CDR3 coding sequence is TGTGCCAGCAGCTTAGTGATTGGGGGGGCAAGCAGATCCTACAATGAGCAGTTCTTC. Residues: CASSLVIGGASRSYNEQFF.

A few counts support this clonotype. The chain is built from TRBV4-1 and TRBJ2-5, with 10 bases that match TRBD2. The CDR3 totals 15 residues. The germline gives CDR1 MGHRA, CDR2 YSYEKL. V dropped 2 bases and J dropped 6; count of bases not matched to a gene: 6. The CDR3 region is CASSQSGGALKTQYF. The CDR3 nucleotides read TGCGCCAGCAGCCAAAGCGGGGGGGCTTTAAAGACCCAGTACTTC.

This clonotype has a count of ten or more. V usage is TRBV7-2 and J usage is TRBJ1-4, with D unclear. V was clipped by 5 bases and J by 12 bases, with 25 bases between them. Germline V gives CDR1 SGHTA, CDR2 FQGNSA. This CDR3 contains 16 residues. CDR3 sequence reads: CASSLRDGLSTAELFF. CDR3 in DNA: TGTGCCAGCAGCCTACGAGACGGACTGAGTACAGCGGAACTGTTTTTT.

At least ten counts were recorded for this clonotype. This CDR3 is CASSRQSNSGNTIYF. Written as DNA, the CDR3 is TGTGCCAGCAGCCGACAGTCCAACTCTGGAAACACCATATATTTT. The chain links TRBV7-2 to TRBJ1-3, with D tentatively TRBD1 (5 bases). The germline CDR1 and CDR2 sequences are SGHTA and FQGNSA. The length of the CDR3 is 15 residues. Trimming took 5 bases from V and 0 from J, leaving 11 bases between them. Combining the CDR3 with reference TRBV7-2 and TRBJ1-3 gives the whole variable domain GAGVSQSPSNKVTEKGKDVELRCDPISGHTALYWYRQSLGQGLEFLIYFQGNSAPDKSGLPSDRFSAERTGGSVSTLTIQRTQQEDSAVYLCASSRQSNSGNTIYFGEGSWLTVV.

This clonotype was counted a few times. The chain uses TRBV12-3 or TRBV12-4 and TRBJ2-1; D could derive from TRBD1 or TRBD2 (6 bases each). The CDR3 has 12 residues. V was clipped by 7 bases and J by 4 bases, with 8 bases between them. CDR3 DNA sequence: TGTGCCAGCAAGGGGGGTTACAATGAGCAGTTCTTC. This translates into CASKGGYNEQFF.

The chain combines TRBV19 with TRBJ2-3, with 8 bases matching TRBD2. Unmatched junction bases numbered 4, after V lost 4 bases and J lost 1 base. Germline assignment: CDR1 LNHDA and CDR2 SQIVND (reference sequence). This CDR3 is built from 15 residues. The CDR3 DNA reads TGTGCCAGTAGTACGGGACTAGTCGGCACAGATACGCAGTATTTT. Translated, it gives CASSTGLVGTDTQYF.

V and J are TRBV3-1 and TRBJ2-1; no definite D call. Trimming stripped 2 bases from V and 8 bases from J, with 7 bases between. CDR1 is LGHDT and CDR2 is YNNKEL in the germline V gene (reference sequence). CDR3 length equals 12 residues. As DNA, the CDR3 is TGTGCCAGCAGCCAAATGAACGATGAGCAGTTCTTC. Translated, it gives CASSQMNDEQFF.

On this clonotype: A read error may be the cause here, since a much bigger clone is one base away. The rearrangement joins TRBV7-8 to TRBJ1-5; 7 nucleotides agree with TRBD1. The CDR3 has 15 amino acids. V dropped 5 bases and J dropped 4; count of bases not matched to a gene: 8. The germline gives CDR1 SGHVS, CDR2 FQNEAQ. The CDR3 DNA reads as TGTGCCAGCAGCGAGGACAGGATGATTAATCAGCCCCAGCATTTT. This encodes CASSEDRMINQPQHF.

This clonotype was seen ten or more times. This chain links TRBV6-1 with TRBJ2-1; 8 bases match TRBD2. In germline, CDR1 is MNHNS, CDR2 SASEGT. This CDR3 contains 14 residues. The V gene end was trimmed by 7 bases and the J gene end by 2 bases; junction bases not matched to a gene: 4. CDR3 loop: CASTLRGAYNEQFF. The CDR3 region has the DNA TGTGCCAGCACGTTGCGGGGGGCCTACAATGAGCAGTTCTTC.

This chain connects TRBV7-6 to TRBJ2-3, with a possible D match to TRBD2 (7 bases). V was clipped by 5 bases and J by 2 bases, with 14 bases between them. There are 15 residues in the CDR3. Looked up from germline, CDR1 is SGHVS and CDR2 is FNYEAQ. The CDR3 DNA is TGTGCCAGCAGCCCCGGGGAGGGGGACACAGATACGCAGTATTTT. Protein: CASSPGEGDTDTQYF.

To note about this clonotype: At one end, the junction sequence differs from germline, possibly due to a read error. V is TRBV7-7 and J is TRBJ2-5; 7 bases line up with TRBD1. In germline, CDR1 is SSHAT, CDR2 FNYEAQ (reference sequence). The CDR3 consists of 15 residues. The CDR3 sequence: CASSSEGQPEETQYF. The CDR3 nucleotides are TGTGCTAGCAGCTCCGAGGGACAGCCGGAAGAGACCCAGTACTTC. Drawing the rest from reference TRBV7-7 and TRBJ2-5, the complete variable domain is GAGVSQSPRYKVTKRGQDVTLRCDPISSHATLYWYQQALGQGPEFLTYFNYEAQPDKSGLPSDRFSAERPEGSISTLTIQRTEQRDSAMYRCASSSEGQPEETQYFGPGTRLLVL.

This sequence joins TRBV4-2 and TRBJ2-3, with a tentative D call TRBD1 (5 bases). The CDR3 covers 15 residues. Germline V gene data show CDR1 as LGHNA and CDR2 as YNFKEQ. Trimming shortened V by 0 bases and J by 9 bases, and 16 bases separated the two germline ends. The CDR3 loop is CASSQDAQTQATQYF. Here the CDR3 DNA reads TGTGCCAGCAGCCAAGATGCGCAAACACAGGCAACGCAGTATTTT.

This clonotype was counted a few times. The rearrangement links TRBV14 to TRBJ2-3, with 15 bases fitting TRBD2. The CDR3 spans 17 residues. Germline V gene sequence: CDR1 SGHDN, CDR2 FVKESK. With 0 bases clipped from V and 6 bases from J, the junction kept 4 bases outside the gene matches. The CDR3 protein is CASSQDSGTSGGDTQYF. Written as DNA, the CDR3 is TGTGCCAGCAGCCAAGATTCTGGGACTAGCGGGGGGGATACGCAGTATTTT.

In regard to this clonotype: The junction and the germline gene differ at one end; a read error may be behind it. The CDR3 region is CGSRTAPKGLYGYTF. The CDR3, as DNA: TGTGGCAGTAGAACGGCCCCGAAGGGGCTCTATGGCTACACCTTC. The chain carries TRBV19 and TRBJ1-2; weak D call: TRBD1 (5 bases). The germline CDR1 and CDR2 sequences are LNHDA and SQIVND (reference sequence). The CDR3 consists of 15 residues.

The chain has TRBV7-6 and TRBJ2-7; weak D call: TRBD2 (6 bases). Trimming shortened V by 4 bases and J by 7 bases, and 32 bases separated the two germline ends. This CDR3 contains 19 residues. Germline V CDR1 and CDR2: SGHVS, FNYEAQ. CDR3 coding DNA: TGTGCCAGCAGCTCTTCCATAGCTGGAGGGGCCCAGCGGACTCGAGAGCAGTACTTC. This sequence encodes CASSSSIAGGAQRTREQYF.

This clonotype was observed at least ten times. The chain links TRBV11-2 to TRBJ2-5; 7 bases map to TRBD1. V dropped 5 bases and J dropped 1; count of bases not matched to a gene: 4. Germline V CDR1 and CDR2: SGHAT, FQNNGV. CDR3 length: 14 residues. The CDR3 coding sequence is TGTGCCAGCAGCACCGGGACAGCCCAAGAGACCCAGTACTTC. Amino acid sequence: CASSTGTAQETQYF. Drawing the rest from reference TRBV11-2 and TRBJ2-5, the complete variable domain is EAGVAQSPRYKIIEKRQSVAFWCNPISGHATLYWYQQILGQGPKLLIQFQNNGVVDDSQLPKDRFSAERLKGVDSTLKIQPAKLEDSAVYLCASSTGTAQETQYFGPGTRLLVL.

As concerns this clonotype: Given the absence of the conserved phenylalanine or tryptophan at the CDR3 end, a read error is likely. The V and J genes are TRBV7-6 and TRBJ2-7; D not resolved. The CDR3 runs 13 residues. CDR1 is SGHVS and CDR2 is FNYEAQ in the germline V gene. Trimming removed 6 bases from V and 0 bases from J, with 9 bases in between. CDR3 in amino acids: CASSSWDSYEQYC. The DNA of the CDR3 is TGTGCCAGCAGTTCATGGGACTCCTACGAGCAGTACTGC.

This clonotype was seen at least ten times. CDR3 DNA: TGCGCCAGCAGAGGACAGGGGGCGTCTAATTCACCCCTCCACTTT. Its translation is CASRGQGASNSPLHF. The chain uses TRBV10-2 and TRBJ1-6; 11 positions match TRBD1. After removal of 6 bases from V and 6 bases from J, the junction contained 4 bases not matched to a gene. Germline lookup yields CDR1 WSHSY and CDR2 SAAADI. CDR3 length: 15 residues.

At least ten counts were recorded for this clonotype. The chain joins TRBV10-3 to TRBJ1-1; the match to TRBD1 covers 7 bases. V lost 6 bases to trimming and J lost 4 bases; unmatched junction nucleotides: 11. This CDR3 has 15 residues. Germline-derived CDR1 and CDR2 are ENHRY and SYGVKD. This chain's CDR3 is CAISPQGLGGTEAFF. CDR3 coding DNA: TGTGCCATCAGCCCACAGGGGCTGGGGGGCACTGAAGCTTTCTTT.

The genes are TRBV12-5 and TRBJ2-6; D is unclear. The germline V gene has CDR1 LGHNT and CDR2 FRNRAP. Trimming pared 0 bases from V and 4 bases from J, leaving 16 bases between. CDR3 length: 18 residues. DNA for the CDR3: TGTGCTAGTGGTTTGGTCCTTACCGCGGCGGCCGGGGCCAACGTCCTGACTTTC. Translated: CASGLVLTAAAGANVLTF.

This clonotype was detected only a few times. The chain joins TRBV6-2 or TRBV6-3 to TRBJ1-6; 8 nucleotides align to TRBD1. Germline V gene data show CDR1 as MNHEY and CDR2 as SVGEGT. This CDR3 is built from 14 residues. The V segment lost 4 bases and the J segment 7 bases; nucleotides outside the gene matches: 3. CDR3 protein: CASSSGQVNSPLHF. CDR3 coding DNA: TGTGCCAGCAGTTCGGGACAGGTGAATTCACCCCTCCACTTT.

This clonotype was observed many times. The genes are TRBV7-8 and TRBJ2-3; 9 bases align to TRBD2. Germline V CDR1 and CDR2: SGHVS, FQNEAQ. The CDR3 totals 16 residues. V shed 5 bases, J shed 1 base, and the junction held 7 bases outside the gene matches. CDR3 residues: CASSIIAGARTDTQYF. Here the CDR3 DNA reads TGTGCCAGCAGCATCATAGCGGGGGCCCGCACAGATACGCAGTATTTT.

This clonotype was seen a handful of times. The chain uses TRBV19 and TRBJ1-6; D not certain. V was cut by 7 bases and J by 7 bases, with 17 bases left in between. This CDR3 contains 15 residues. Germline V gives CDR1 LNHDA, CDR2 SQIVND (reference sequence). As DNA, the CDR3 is TGTGCCAGTACCCACTGGGCAGTGTGGAATTCACCCCTCCACTTT. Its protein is CASTHWAVWNSPLHF.

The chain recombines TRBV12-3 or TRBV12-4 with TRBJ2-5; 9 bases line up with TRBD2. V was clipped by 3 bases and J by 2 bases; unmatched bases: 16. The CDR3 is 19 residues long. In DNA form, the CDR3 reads TGTGCCAGCAGTTTGAGCTTCGGAGTAAGCGGGGGGTATCAAGAGACCCAGTACTTC. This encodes CASSLSFGVSGGYQETQYF.

The CDR3 spells CASSARTVAEAFF. DNA of the CDR3: TGTGCCAGCAGCGCTAGGACAGTAGCTGAAGCTTTCTTT. The V gene is TRBV7-8, the J gene TRBJ1-1, with a possible D match to TRBD1 (6 bases). V lost 5 bases and J 6 bases, leaving 13 bases between the germline ends. Germline CDR1 and CDR2: SGHVS and FQNEAQ. The CDR3 totals 13 residues.

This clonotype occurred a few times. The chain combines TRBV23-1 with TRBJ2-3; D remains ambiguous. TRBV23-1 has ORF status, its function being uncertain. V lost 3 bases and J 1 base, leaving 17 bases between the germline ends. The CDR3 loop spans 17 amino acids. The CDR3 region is CASSHPGESRRTDTQYF. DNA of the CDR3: TGCGCCAGCAGTCATCCTGGGGAAAGCCGTCGCACAGATACGCAGTATTTT.

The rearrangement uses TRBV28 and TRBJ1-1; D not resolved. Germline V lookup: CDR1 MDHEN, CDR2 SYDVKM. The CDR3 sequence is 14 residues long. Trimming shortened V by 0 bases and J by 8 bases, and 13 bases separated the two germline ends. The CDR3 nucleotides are TGTGCCAGCAGTTTATGGGAGAATAGGAAGGAAGCTTTCTTT. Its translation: CASSLWENRKEAFF.

CDR3: CASSSIRLAKNIQYF. The CDR3 bases are TGTGCCAGCAGCTCAATCCGGCTAGCCAAAAACATTCAGTACTTC. The chain joins TRBV11-2 to TRBJ2-4, with D uncertain. V lost 4 bases and J 0 bases, leaving 10 bases between the germline ends. CDR1 is SGHAT, CDR2 FQNNGV, per germline. There are 15 residues in the CDR3.